This paragraph reports one TCR beta chain. Its antigen is as yet unknown. This CDR3 region has 12 residues. The V gene's germline CDR1 is MDHEN and CDR2 SYDVKM. The ends were cut back, 7 bases at V and 7 bases at J, with 13 bases in the middle. Sequenced by immunoSEQ multiplex PCR; TCRdb stores in-frame clones only, minus some. The sample yields under 200,000 clones, approximately 91% seen once. This sample is drawn from a study of T cell responses to AZD1222 COVID-19 vaccine. Study-wide results and caveats: Baseline serostatus was positive in only a handful of AZD1222 recipients. Spike-specific TCR depth and breadth grew after two AZD1222 doses.

This TCR was sampled from an adult in good health. Here the sequenced sample was peripheral blood, taken on day 0 of AZD1222 vaccination. The chain recombines TRBV28 with TRBJ1-2, with D possibly being TRBD1 (6 bases). This chain's CDR3 is CASMNRESGYTF. In nucleotides, the CDR3 is TGTGCCAGCATGAACAGGGAGAGTGGCTACACCTTC.